This entry features one T cell receptor beta chain sequence. CDR1 is SEHNR and CDR2 is FQNEAQ in the germline V gene (reference sequence). The CDR3 loop spans 14 amino acids. V shed 3 bases, J shed 5 bases, and the junction held 4 bases outside the gene matches. The data are from a study of blood T cell repertoires in COVID-19. The table came from immunoSEQ multiplex PCR; TCRdb's copy has only in-frame clones and leaves some out. The sample lists around 98,000 clones, under 85% occurring once. The chain links TRBV7-9 to TRBJ2-1; 7 nucleotides agree with TRBD1. The receptor was derived from a man aged 65 to 85 with acute or convalescent COVID-19. Material for sequencing was peripheral blood. This CDR3 reads CASSFVGGNNEQFF. CDR3 nucleotide sequence: TGTGCCAGCAGCTTCGTAGGGGGCAACAATGAGCAGTTCTTC.